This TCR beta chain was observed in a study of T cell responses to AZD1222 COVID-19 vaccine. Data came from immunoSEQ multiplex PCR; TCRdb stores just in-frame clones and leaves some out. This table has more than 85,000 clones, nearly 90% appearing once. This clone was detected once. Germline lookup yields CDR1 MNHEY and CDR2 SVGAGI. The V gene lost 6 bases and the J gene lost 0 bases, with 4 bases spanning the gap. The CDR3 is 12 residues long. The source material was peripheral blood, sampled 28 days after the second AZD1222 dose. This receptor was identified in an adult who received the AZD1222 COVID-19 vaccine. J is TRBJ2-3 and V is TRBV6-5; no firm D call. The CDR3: CASRESTDTQYF. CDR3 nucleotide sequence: TGTGCCAGCAGAGAGAGCACAGATACGCAGTATTTT.